This is a list of T cell receptor beta chains from one sample in a study of CD8+CD57+ T cells in acquired aplastic anemia. One entry per CDR3 protein results from TCRdb running MiXCR on the reads. The profile shows 450,000 to 600,000 distinct CDR3 sequences, around 30% of them singletons. The sequenced sample consisted of sorted CD4+, CD8+, or CD8+CD57+ T cells (not recorded which) from PBMCs. These receptors all stem from a human donor with aplastic anemia. CDR3s leave out the opening cysteine and the closing phenylalanine or tryptophan.

v_gene	j_gene	CDR3aa
TRBV11-1	TRBJ1-4	ASSLRRSGGTNEKLF
TRBV5-1	TRBJ1-3	ASSLNQGGNTIY
TRBV20-1	TRBJ1-1	SARTARGAF
TRBV20-1	TRBJ2-7	SARRLAEEQH
TRBV6-4	TRBJ2-2	ASRDREAGELF
TRBV6-1	TRBJ1-5	ASRFGTAYSNQPQH
TRBV18	TRBJ2-7	ASSALGDEQY
TRBV6-1	TRBJ1-6	ASSELLSSYNSPLH
TRBV15	TRBJ2-2	ATRTADTGELF
TRBV4-2	TRBJ1-2	ASSQGRDSSNYGHT
TRBV6-1	TRBJ1-2	ASTNGGNYGYT
TRBV11-2	TRBJ2-7	ASSPGTGIRGLYEQY
TRBV10-3	TRBJ1-6	ASRRPGQGVGSPLH
TRBV20-1	TRBJ2-7	SAPKGQGSYEQY
TRBV12-5	TRBJ2-7	ASGLGLGTYEQY
TRBV20-1	TRBJ2-5	SAPNQGGKETQY